The 32 T cell receptor beta chains below come from one sample, sequenced in a study of T cells in Graves' hyperthyroidism and ophthalmopathy. The TCR beta CDR3 regions underwent amplification using RNA transcripts as the source. The study used the HTBI primer set for a first-round RT-PCR of the TCR CDR3. Each CDR3 protein is one row after TCRdb ran MiXCR on the multiplex PCR reads. Of 160,000 or so distinct CDR3 sequences listed, about 9.4% are singletons. The sequencing sample was made of blood. The receptors stem from a woman under 30 with Graves' hyperthyroidism that later progressed to Graves' ophthalmopathy.

In its sample, this clonotype was seen a few times. A read error may produce the germline difference seen at one junction end. The rearrangement joins TRBV2 to TRBJ2-5, with D tentatively TRBD1 or TRBD2 (5 bases each). This CDR3 is 13 amino acids long. CDR1 SNHLY and CDR2 FYNNEI come from the germline V gene. In DNA, the CDR3 is TGTGCCAGCAGTGTAAGGGGAGAAGAGACCCAGCACTTC. Its translation: CASSVRGEETQHF.

A few counts support this clonotype. The rearrangement joins TRBV19 to TRBJ2-5, with TRBD2 matching over 7 bases. CDR3 length: 13 amino acids. Germline V gene lookup returns CDR1 LNHDA and CDR2 SQIVND (reference sequence). Trimming removed 4 bases from V and 5 bases from J; junction bases left unmatched: 4. In DNA form, the CDR3 reads TGTGCCAGTAGTAATGACGGGGGGGAGACCCAGTACTTC. Translating gives CASSNDGGETQYF.

This clonotype has ten or more counts. The V call is TRBV2, the J call TRBJ2-5; 8 bases are a match to TRBD2. J lost 4 bases, V lost 3 bases, and 13 bases had no gene match. There are 17 residues in the CDR3. Germline V gives CDR1 SNHLY, CDR2 FYNNEI. CDR3 residues: CASSDRQPGLEGETQYF. The DNA of the CDR3 is TGTGCCAGCAGTGATCGCCAACCGGGACTAGAAGGAGAGACCCAGTACTTC.

The rearrangement links TRBV2 to TRBJ2-1; no definite D call. V was cut by 10 bases and J by 0 bases, with 19 bases left in between. This CDR3 is 16 amino acids long. Germline V lookup: CDR1 SNHLY, CDR2 FYNNEI. The CDR3 region is CANQAEEAASYNEQFF. CDR3 DNA sequence: TGTGCCAACCAGGCGGAAGAGGCTGCCTCCTACAATGAGCAGTTCTTC.

In its sample, this clonotype was seen a few times. The chain recombines TRBV6-1 with TRBJ1-5, with 11 bases identical to TRBD1. The germline gives CDR1 MNHNS, CDR2 SASEGT. The junction had 12 bases not matched to a gene; V was cut back by 8 bases and J by 6 bases. The CDR3 runs to 16 residues. The CDR3 loop reads CASCSSGQGGGQPQHF. The DNA of the CDR3 is TGTGCCAGCTGTTCATCGGGACAGGGGGGGGGTCAGCCCCAGCATTTT.

This clonotype was counted at least ten times. The chain combines TRBV5-5 with TRBJ1-2; the D gene is possibly TRBD1 (5 bases). The germline V and J ends were trimmed by 4 bases and 5 bases, with 15 bases remaining between them. Germline V lookup: CDR1 SGHKS, CDR2 YYEKEE (reference sequence). This CDR3 has 14 amino acids. Written as DNA, the CDR3 is TGTGCCAGCAGCCTCGGCGGGGGACCATATGGCTACACCTTC. Its translation: CASSLGGGPYGYTF.

Ten or more counts support this clonotype. The CDR3 is CAWGDGNDYGYTF. As DNA, the CDR3 is TGTGCCTGGGGGGACGGCAACGACTATGGCTACACCTTC. The rearrangement links TRBV30 to TRBJ1-2; a possible D gene is TRBD1 (5 bases). V shed 5 bases and J shed 3 bases, with 13 bases lying between them. The CDR3 contains 13 residues. Germline V CDR1 and CDR2: GTSNPN, SVGIG (reference sequence).

This clonotype was picked up many times. The V and J genes are TRBV7-9 and TRBJ2-3; D is perhaps TRBD1 (6 bases). Germline assignment: CDR1 SEHNR and CDR2 FQNEAQ (reference sequence). The CDR3 runs 16 residues. V lost 5 bases to trimming and J lost 5 bases, with 20 bases between them. In DNA form, the CDR3 reads TGTGCCAGCAGCCCCATGCAAGGGGGTCGTATAGATACGCAGTATTTT. The encoded protein is CASSPMQGGRIDTQYF.

This clonotype was counted between two and nine times. The gene calls are TRBV5-4 and TRBJ2-7, with D possibly TRBD1 on 6 matching bases. Germline V lookup: CDR1 SGHNT, CDR2 YYREEE (reference sequence). The CDR3 runs to 13 residues. V was cut by 6 bases and J by 3 bases, with 13 bases left in between. The CDR3 sequence is CASTSDRSYEQYF. In DNA form, the CDR3 reads TGTGCCAGCACATCCGACAGGAGCTACGAGCAGTACTTC.

This clonotype was counted ten times or more. The chain recombines TRBV13 with TRBJ2-5; 10 bases line up with TRBD2. The junction had 19 bases not matched to a gene; V was cut back by 3 bases and J by 6 bases. There are 19 residues in the CDR3. Germline CDR1 and CDR2: PRHDT and FYEKMQ (reference sequence). Here the CDR3 reads CASSFYPYPLAGVAKTQYF. Written as DNA, the CDR3 is TGTGCCAGCAGCTTCTATCCTTACCCCCTAGCGGGAGTGGCAAAGACCCAGTACTTC.

The gene calls are TRBV7-6 and TRBJ2-3; D not certain. CDR3 length: 12 amino acids. Germline V gives CDR1 SGHVS, CDR2 FNYEAQ. Deletions cut 4 bases from V and 2 bases from J, with 4 bases between. As DNA, the CDR3 is TGTGCCAGCAGCTCATTCACAGATACGCAGTATTTT. This codes for CASSSFTDTQYF.

The chain recombines TRBV7-2 with TRBJ2-5, with D perhaps matching TRBD1 or TRBD2 (6 bases each). This CDR3 comprises 15 residues. The germline V gene encodes CDR1 SGHTA and CDR2 FQGNSA. Trimming stripped 5 bases from V and 1 base from J, with 14 bases between. Here the CDR3 reads CASSQEKGGQETQYF. CDR3 nucleotide sequence: TGTGCCAGCAGCCAAGAGAAGGGGGGCCAAGAGACCCAGTACTTC.

There are a few counts of this clonotype. V and J are TRBV2 and TRBJ2-5; D perhaps matches TRBD1 (5 bases). The CDR3 runs 12 residues. Germline-derived CDR1 and CDR2 are SNHLY and FYNNEI. The V gene lost 6 bases and the J gene lost 5 bases, with 10 bases spanning the gap. DNA for the CDR3: TGTGCCAGCAGGGCAGGGTCGGAGACCCAGTACTTC. Its protein product is CASRAGSETQYF.

This clonotype was seen a handful of times. The V call is TRBV19, the J call TRBJ2-2; maybe TRBD2 (5 bases). Between the trimmed V and J ends, which lost 1 base and 4 bases, there was a span of 7 bases. The CDR3 is 14 residues long. Germline CDR1 is LNHDA and CDR2 is SQIVND (reference sequence). The CDR3 region is CASSIGLFTGELFF. As DNA, the CDR3 is TGTGCCAGTAGTATAGGACTATTCACCGGGGAGCTGTTTTTT. Looking up the rest from reference TRBV19 and TRBJ2-2 gives the full variable domain: DGGITQSPKYLFRKEGQNVTLSCEQNLNHDAMYWYRQDPGQGLRLIYYSQIVNDFQKGDIAEGYSVSREKKESFPLTVTSAQKNPTAFYLCASSIGLFTGELFFGEGSRLTVL.

This clonotype was found many times. V usage is TRBV6-2 or TRBV6-3 and J usage is TRBJ2-5; 14 bases are shared with TRBD2. The J segment lost 5 bases and the V segment lost 0 bases, leaving 11 bases of the junction unmatched. This CDR3 is 19 amino acids long. Germline CDR1 is MNHEY and CDR2 is SVGEGT. The CDR3 loop is CASSYSLKTSGGAGETQYF. The DNA of the CDR3 is TGTGCCAGCAGTTACTCGCTGAAGACTAGCGGGGGGGCCGGGGAGACCCAGTACTTC.

This clonotype was recorded at least ten times. V and J are TRBV20-1 and TRBJ2-1; TRBD1 might be the D (6 bases). The germline CDR1 and CDR2 sequences are DFQATT and SNEGSKA (reference sequence). The CDR3 has 16 residues. V was shortened by 4 bases and J by 1 base, with 17 bases between the two germline ends. The CDR3 nucleotides are TGCAGTGCTACCCAATTGGGGGCAGGGTCCTACAATGAGCAGTTCTTC. This sequence encodes CSATQLGAGSYNEQFF.

This clonotype was seen at least ten times. The chain recombines TRBV12-5 with TRBJ2-2; D uncertain. V lost 2 bases, J lost 3 bases, and 4 bases lay in between. The germline V gene encodes CDR1 LGHNT and CDR2 FRNRAP. The CDR3 is 13 residues long. This CDR3 is CASGLFDTGELFF. The CDR3 bases are TGTGCTAGTGGTTTGTTCGACACCGGGGAGCTGTTTTTT.

This clonotype was recorded many times. The chain recombines TRBV2 with TRBJ1-5; D remains ambiguous. Trimming pared 7 bases from V and 2 bases from J, leaving 9 bases between. The CDR3 totals 13 residues. Germline CDR1 and CDR2: SNHLY and FYNNEI. CDR3 loop: CASNQDGNQPQHF. CDR3 coding DNA: TGTGCCAGCAATCAGGACGGCAATCAGCCCCAGCATTTT.

This clonotype was picked up many times. The chain employs TRBV11-2 and TRBJ1-5; D gene ambiguous. This CDR3 contains 13 residues. V dropped 1 base and J dropped 4 bases, with 5 bases sitting between them. Looked up from germline, CDR1 is SGHAT and CDR2 is FQNNGV. As DNA, the CDR3 is TGTGCCAGCAGCTTAGCACGGAATCAGCCCCAGCATTTT. Protein product: CASSLARNQPQHF. Full variable domain (rest looked up from reference TRBV11-2 and TRBJ1-5): EAGVAQSPRYKIIEKRQSVAFWCNPISGHATLYWYQQILGQGPKLLIQFQNNGVVDDSQLPKDRFSAERLKGVDSTLKIQPAKLEDSAVYLCASSLARNQPQHFGDGTRLSIL.

In this sample, this clonotype turned up many times. The chain couples TRBV20-1 to TRBJ1-5, with a weak D call TRBD1 (6 bases). The V gene's germline CDR1 is DFQATT and CDR2 SNEGSKA (reference sequence). The CDR3 runs 13 residues. V was clipped by 6 bases and J by 5 bases, with 14 bases between them. The CDR3 DNA is TGCAGTGCGCGTAGGGGGGGAGATCAGCCCCAGCATTTT. As protein: CSARRGGDQPQHF.

This clonotype was seen many times. This chain joins TRBV19 and TRBJ1-1, with TRBD1 as a possible D gene (5 bases). Germline loops: CDR1 LNHDA, CDR2 SQIVND (reference sequence). This CDR3 comprises 15 residues. Trimming removed 2 bases at V and 0 bases at J, with 10 bases between. In nucleotides, the CDR3 is TGTGCCAGTAGTATACTAGGGGCGGTGAACACTGAAGCTTTCTTT. This translates into CASSILGAVNTEAFF.

The sample holds many counts of this clonotype. V and J are TRBV7-8 and TRBJ1-4; D is possibly TRBD1 (5 bases). Trimming shortened V by 5 bases and J by 7 bases, and 17 bases separated the two germline ends. Germline CDR1 reads SGHVS; CDR2 reads FQNEAQ. There are 15 residues in the CDR3. This CDR3 reads CASSRSRVPGEKLFF. For the CDR3, the DNA is TGTGCCAGCAGCCGGAGCAGGGTTCCGGGTGAAAAACTGTTTTTT.

This clonotype showed up just a few times. The V gene is TRBV6-1, the J gene TRBJ2-5; possible D gene TRBD2, 6 bases. The germline CDR1 and CDR2 sequences are MNHNS and SASEGT. CDR3 length equals 14 residues. V was clipped by 4 bases and J by 0 bases, with 9 bases between them. DNA for the CDR3: TGTGCCAGCAGTGTCGCGGGGTACCAAGAGACCCAGTACTTC. Its translation is CASSVAGYQETQYF.

The V call is TRBV5-6, the J call TRBJ1-1; a possible D gene is TRBD1 (5 bases). V lost 4 bases and J lost 3, with 16 bases in between. Per germline, CDR1 SGHDT and CDR2 YYEEEE. The CDR3 is 15 residues long. CDR3 amino acids: CASSQDRDGYTEAFF. CDR3 nucleotides: TGTGCCAGCAGCCAAGACCGGGACGGGTACACTGAAGCTTTCTTT. Looking up the rest from reference TRBV5-6 and TRBJ1-1 gives the full variable domain: DAGVTQSPTHLIKTRGQQVTLRCSPKSGHDTVSWYQQALGQGPQFIFQYYEEEERQRGNFPDRFSGHQFPNYSSELNVNALLLGDSALYLCASSQDRDGYTEAFFGQGTRLTVV.

This clonotype appeared many times. V usage is TRBV29-1 and J usage is TRBJ2-2, with D possibly matching TRBD1 (5 bases). Trimming stripped 8 bases from V and 5 bases from J, with 9 bases between. CDR3 length: 11 amino acids. Germline V lookup: CDR1 SQVTM, CDR2 ANQGSEA. DNA for the CDR3: TGCAGCTTCAGGGATACCGGGGAGCTGTTTTTT. This encodes CSFRDTGELFF.

The table lists this clonotype with many counts. The J gene is TRBJ1-1, the V gene TRBV2; no clear D gene. Trimming left V 7 bases short and J 7 bases short, with 10 bases between. This CDR3 comprises 11 residues. CDR1 is SNHLY, CDR2 FYNNEI, per germline. The CDR3 DNA reads as TGTGCCAGCATTGGGTACGTTGAAGCTTTCTTT. It encodes CASIGYVEAFF. The variable domain in full, completed from reference TRBV2 and TRBJ1-1, reads EPEVTQTPSHQVTQMGQEVILRCVPISNHLYFYWYRQILGQKVEFLVSFYNNEISEKSEIFDDQFSVERPDGSNFTLKIRSTKLEDSAMYFCASIGYVEAFFGQGTRLTVV.

In this sample, this clonotype turned up a few times. The chain uses TRBV5-6 and TRBJ2-6; TRBD2 is a possible D gene (5 bases). The CDR3 is made up of 16 amino acids. Germline V CDR1 and CDR2: SGHDT, YYEEEE. Trimming stripped 0 bases from V and 1 base from J, with 8 bases between. CDR3 nucleotide sequence: TGTGCCAGCAGCTTGGGAGCGGCTTCTGGGGCCAACGTCCTGACTTTC. Its translation: CASSLGAASGANVLTF.

This clonotype occurred many times. J is TRBJ1-1 and V is TRBV5-1; a possible D gene is TRBD1 (6 bases). The germline CDR1 and CDR2 sequences are SGHRS and YFSETQ. The CDR3 has 13 residues. V gave up 0 bases and J gave up 3 bases, with 6 bases separating them. CDR3 sequence (DNA): TGCGCCAGCAGCTTGGGACAGGACACTGAAGCTTTCTTT. Residues: CASSLGQDTEAFF.

The chain recombines TRBV5-4 with TRBJ1-4; the D is unclear. The CDR3 covers 15 residues. V lost 0 bases and J 1 base, leaving 7 bases between the germline ends. Germline loops: CDR1 SGHNT, CDR2 YYREEE (reference sequence). CDR3 in DNA: TGTGCCAGCAGCTTGGCAAAGGGAACTAATGAAAAACTGTTTTTT. Its protein is CASSLAKGTNEKLFF.

There are many counts of this clonotype. The V gene is TRBV2, the J gene TRBJ2-7; tentative D call: TRBD1 (5 bases). The CDR3 covers 15 residues. The germline V gene has CDR1 SNHLY and CDR2 FYNNEI. The germline V and J ends were trimmed by 10 bases and 4 bases, with 23 bases remaining between them. The DNA for the CDR3 is TGTGCCACCCGGGTTAAGGCCAGGGCATTTTACGAGCAGTACTTC. The encoded protein is CATRVKARAFYEQYF.

Ten or more counts support this clonotype. This chain joins TRBV6-1 and TRBJ1-1; 9 bases are a match to TRBD1. CDR1 is MNHNS and CDR2 is SASEGT in the germline V gene. V lost 7 bases to trimming and J lost 2 bases; unmatched junction nucleotides: 11. CDR3 length: 16 residues. CDR3 in DNA: TGTGCCAGCAAGTTTGGGACAGGGAAGGGTAACACTGAAGCTTTCTTT. Residues: CASKFGTGKGNTEAFF.

The DNA for the CDR3 is TGTGCCAGCAGAACCGACAGGGAAAACCGAGCCACTGAAGCTTTCTTT. Protein product: CASRTDRENRATEAFF. This chain joins TRBV27 and TRBJ1-1, with 7 bases that match TRBD1. The CDR3 spans 16 residues. The germline V gene has CDR1 MNHEY and CDR2 SMNVEV (reference sequence). V lost 6 bases, J lost 4 bases, and 14 bases stayed unmatched.